This T cell receptor beta chain was identified during a study of regulatory T cells in long-lasting Graves disease. Time point given: newly diagnosed GD, antithyroid drugs for less than 3 months. With RNA extracted from PBMCs as input, the TCR library was made. An endocrinology unit in Xi'an, China, supplied the patients. Library construction for TCR beta used iRepertoire HTBI primers and Arm-PCR of CDR3 regions. TCRdb fed the multiplex PCR reads into MiXCR, producing one record per CDR3 protein. The sample carries approximately 440,000 distinct CDR3 sequences, 16% recorded once. The CDR3 is 13 amino acids. Germline loops: CDR1 SQVTM, CDR2 ANQGSEA. The V end lost 4 bases, the J end lost 3 bases, and 13 bases lay between the germline ends. These data also formed part of another study, on T cells in Graves' hyperthyroidism and ophthalmopathy.

The receptor was derived from a man aged 40-49 years with Graves disease. The sequenced sample was peripheral blood mononuclear cells (PBMCs), obtained at new diagnosis, from a patient treated with antithyroid drugs. The chain joins TRBV29-1 to TRBJ2-7, with D possibly matching TRBD1 (6 bases). CDR3 region: CSVARDTIYEQYF. The CDR3 region has the DNA TGCAGCGTTGCCCGGGACACCATCTACGAGCAGTACTTC.